This is a list of T cell receptor beta chains from one sample in a study of radiotherapy plus CTLA-4 blockade in lung cancer. The repertoire was sequenced with immunoSEQ multiplex PCR; TCRdb's copy has only in-frame clones and lacks some. The sample carries roughly 130,000 clones, 85% to 90% recorded once. Specimen: peripheral blood, collected from a patient treated with radiotherapy plus ipilimumab. The receptors stem from a human donor with non-small cell lung cancer that progressed on radiotherapy plus ipilimumab. The CDR3 runs from the conserved cysteine through the conserved F or W. Fields, in order: V gene, clone size, J gene, D gene, CDR3 DNA, CDR3 protein. The D gene is left open where the match is weak. Expanded clones are given a class, and other clones once, few, many or no size at all.

v_gene: TRBV5-6; abundance: .; j_gene: TRBJ2-6; d_gene: TRBD1; CDR3nt: TGTGCCAGCACCTTGCTGGGACAGAGAGACTCTGGGGCCAACGTCCTGACTTTC; CDR3aa: CASTLLGQRDSGANVLTF
v_gene: TRBV12-5; abundance: .; j_gene: TRBJ1-1; d_gene: TRBD1; CDR3nt: TGTGCTAGTGGTGCAGGGGGGTTGAACACTGAAGCTTTCTTT; CDR3aa: CASGAGGLNTEAFF
v_gene: TRBV12-5; abundance: .; j_gene: TRBJ1-2; d_gene: TRBD1; CDR3nt: TGTGCTAGTGGTCCAGGGACAGGTCTCTATGGCTACACCTTC; CDR3aa: CASGPGTGLYGYTF
v_gene: TRBV2; abundance: .; j_gene: TRBJ1-1; d_gene: TRBD1; CDR3nt: TGTGCCAGTAGGACAGGGACTGAAGCTTTCTTT; CDR3aa: CASRTGTEAFF
v_gene: TRBV19; abundance: .; j_gene: TRBJ1-4; d_gene: TRBD1; CDR3nt: TGTGCCAGTAGTTTCCGCCCCAGGGGGCCGGTCGGTGAAAAACTGTTTTTT; CDR3aa: CASSFRPRGPVGEKLFF
v_gene: TRBV15; abundance: once; j_gene: TRBJ1-2; d_gene: .; CDR3nt: TGTGCCACCAGCTCCCCCTTTGGTGGCTACACCTTC; CDR3aa: CATSSPFGGYTF
v_gene: TRBV2; abundance: .; j_gene: TRBJ2-7; d_gene: .; CDR3nt: TGTGCCAGCAGTTCAACAGCCCCGGTCCTAAGCAGTTACGAGCAGTACTTC; CDR3aa: CASSSTAPVLSSYEQYF
v_gene: TRBV7-2; abundance: .; j_gene: TRBJ2-5; d_gene: .; CDR3nt: TGTGCCAGCAGCCCCAGCCGGGGGAAGGGAGAGACCCAGTACTTC; CDR3aa: CASSPSRGKGETQYF
v_gene: TRBV7-9; abundance: once; j_gene: TRBJ2-1; d_gene: TRBD2; CDR3nt: TGTGCCAGCAGCCCCGGACTAGCGGAGCTCTACAATGAGCAGTTCTTC; CDR3aa: CASSPGLAELYNEQFF
v_gene: TRBV7-2; abundance: .; j_gene: TRBJ2-7; d_gene: TRBD2; CDR3nt: TGTGCCAGCAGCTTAGCCCCGACTAGCCTAGTCTACGAGCAGTACTTC; CDR3aa: CASSLAPTSLVYEQYF
v_gene: TRBV7-2; abundance: .; j_gene: TRBJ1-5; d_gene: TRBD1; CDR3nt: TGTGCCAGCAGCGTAAGGACAGGCCTTCGTAATCAGCCCCAGCATTTT; CDR3aa: CASSVRTGLRNQPQHF
v_gene: TRBV6-5; abundance: .; j_gene: TRBJ2-4; d_gene: .; CDR3nt: TGTGCCAGCAGGGGACTTGGGACCCAGCAAAACATTCAGTACTTC; CDR3aa: CASRGLGTQQNIQYF
v_gene: TRBV6-6; abundance: .; j_gene: TRBJ1-4; d_gene: .; CDR3nt: TGTGCCAGCACGCAGGGAGGTGAAAAACTGTTTTTT; CDR3aa: CASTQGGEKLFF
v_gene: TRBV6-1; abundance: once; j_gene: TRBJ1-1; d_gene: TRBD1; CDR3nt: TGTGCCAGCAGGGTAGAGGGGGCTATTAACACTGAAGCTTTCTTT; CDR3aa: CASRVEGAINTEAFF
v_gene: TRBV27; abundance: .; j_gene: TRBJ2-1; d_gene: TRBD1; CDR3nt: TGTGCCAGCTCCAGGGGGTCTAGTTTTGAGCAGTTCTTC; CDR3aa: CASSRGSSFEQFF
v_gene: TRBV5-4; abundance: once; j_gene: TRBJ2-5; d_gene: .; CDR3nt: TGTGCCACCAGGGGTCCAGCGGCGTACCAAGAGACCCAGTACTTC; CDR3aa: CATRGPAAYQETQYF
v_gene: TRBV5-4; abundance: few; j_gene: TRBJ2-1; d_gene: TRBD2; CDR3nt: TGTGCCAGCAGCCGGGCTAGCGGGAGGGATAGTGAGCAGTTCTTC; CDR3aa: CASSRASGRDSEQFF
v_gene: TRBV11-3; abundance: .; j_gene: TRBJ2-7; d_gene: TRBD2; CDR3nt: TGTGCCAGCAGCTTGTCGACTAGCGGGATGGGCGAGCAGTACTTC; CDR3aa: CASSLSTSGMGEQYF
v_gene: TRBV11-2; abundance: .; j_gene: TRBJ2-1; d_gene: TRBD2; CDR3nt: TGTGCCAGCAGCCGACCGGGACTAGCGGCATACAATGAGCAGTTCTTC; CDR3aa: CASSRPGLAAYNEQFF
v_gene: TRBV18; abundance: .; j_gene: TRBJ1-1; d_gene: .; CDR3nt: TGTGCCAGCTCCCCCTTTTTCGGGGGCCCCAACACTGAAGCTTTCTTT; CDR3aa: CASSPFFGGPNTEAFF
v_gene: TRBV7-9; abundance: .; j_gene: TRBJ1-2; d_gene: TRBD1; CDR3nt: TGTGCCAGCACTGCGGGACAGTATAACTATGGCTACACCTTC; CDR3aa: CASTAGQYNYGYTF
v_gene: TRBV27; abundance: .; j_gene: TRBJ2-2; d_gene: TRBD2; CDR3nt: TGTGCCAGCAGACCTAGCGGGGCGAACACCGGGGAGCTGTTTTTT; CDR3aa: CASRPSGANTGELFF
v_gene: TRBV9; abundance: few; j_gene: TRBJ2-1; d_gene: .; CDR3nt: TGTGCCAGCAGCGGGCGGGAGCAGTTCTTC; CDR3aa: CASSGREQFF
v_gene: TRBV5-6; abundance: .; j_gene: TRBJ1-5; d_gene: .; CDR3nt: TGTGCCAGCAGCTTGGGTCTGGATAGCAATCAGCCCCAGCATTTT; CDR3aa: CASSLGLDSNQPQHF
v_gene: TRBV29-1; abundance: .; j_gene: TRBJ2-5; d_gene: TRBD2; CDR3nt: TGCAGCGTCGACCCTAGCGGGAGGGAGACCCAGTACTTC; CDR3aa: CSVDPSGRETQYF
v_gene: TRBV11-2; abundance: once; j_gene: TRBJ2-3; d_gene: .; CDR3nt: TGTGCCAGCAGCGCCGTGATCTCCGATACGCAGTATTTT; CDR3aa: CASSAVISDTQYF
v_gene: TRBV6-5; abundance: once; j_gene: TRBJ2-5; d_gene: TRBD2; CDR3nt: TGTGCCAGCAGCCCGAGCGGGAGTGGTGAGACCCAGTACTTC; CDR3aa: CASSPSGSGETQYF
v_gene: TRBV2; abundance: .; j_gene: TRBJ1-3; d_gene: TRBD1; CDR3nt: TGTGCCAGCAGAGTAAGGACCGGGACAGGGGACGGAAACACCATATATTTT; CDR3aa: CASRVRTGTGDGNTIYF
v_gene: TRBV30; abundance: .; j_gene: TRBJ2-1; d_gene: .; CDR3nt: TGTGCCTGGAGTGGCCAGCATGGTGAGCAGTTCTTC; CDR3aa: CAWSGQHGEQFF
v_gene: TRBV30; abundance: .; j_gene: TRBJ1-5; d_gene: .; CDR3nt: TGTGCCTGGAGTGGAGGGTTGGATCAGCCCCAGCATTTT; CDR3aa: CAWSGGLDQPQHF
v_gene: TRBV19; abundance: .; j_gene: TRBJ1-4; d_gene: .; CDR3nt: TGTGCCACCGAAAGGAGGGGACGGTCCGCCAATGAAAAACTGTTTTTT; CDR3aa: CATERRGRSANEKLFF
v_gene: TRBV2; abundance: .; j_gene: TRBJ2-7; d_gene: TRBD2; CDR3nt: TGTGCCAAAAGACCCAGCGGGAGTTACGAGCAGTACTTC; CDR3aa: CAKRPSGSYEQYF
v_gene: TRBV19; abundance: .; j_gene: TRBJ2-5; d_gene: .; CDR3nt: TGTGCCAGTAGTATAGCGAAAGGGCAACTAGAACGAGAGACCCAGTACTTC; CDR3aa: CASSIAKGQLERETQYF
v_gene: TRBV18; abundance: .; j_gene: TRBJ2-1; d_gene: .; CDR3nt: TGTGCCAGCTCACAGACAGTTGGAAGTTTTTATGAGCAGTTCTTC; CDR3aa: CASSQTVGSFYEQFF
v_gene: TRBV2; abundance: .; j_gene: TRBJ1-2; d_gene: TRBD1; CDR3nt: TGTGCCAGCAGCGCCGGGACAGGGGGATCCTATGGCTACACCTTC; CDR3aa: CASSAGTGGSYGYTF
v_gene: TRBV6-1; abundance: .; j_gene: TRBJ2-7; d_gene: .; CDR3nt: TGTGCCAGCACCTTCGCGGCTTACGAGCAGTACTTC; CDR3aa: CASTFAAYEQYF